Following are 21 T cell receptor beta chains from one sample sequenced in a study of PD-1 blockade in classical Hodgkin lymphoma. Data came from immunoSEQ multiplex PCR; TCRdb stores just in-frame clones and leaves some out. The sample has approximately 17,000 clones, 82% seen once. Every patient was affected by relapse after autologous stem cell transplantation, while exposure to brentuximab vedotin was not uniform. Sample: peripheral blood mononuclear cells (PBMCs), taken before the second cycle of nivolumab. These receptors were collected from a human donor with classical Hodgkin lymphoma.

The chain has TRBV6-5 and TRBJ2-3; no firm D call. Per germline, CDR1 MNHEY and CDR2 SVGAGI. With 4 bases removed from V and 2 bases from J, the gap between germline ends came to 13 bases. There are 15 residues in the CDR3. CDR3 residues: CASSSSIIPTDTQYF. CDR3 nucleotide sequence: TGTGCCAGCAGTTCGTCAATTATCCCCACAGATACGCAGTATTTT.

The CDR3 region is CASSSPRGKAFF. The CDR3 DNA reads TGTGCCAGCAGTTCCCCCCGCGGCAAGGCTTTCTTT. The V call is TRBV6-5, the J call TRBJ1-1; D is uncertain. The V and J ends lost 4 bases and 11 bases respectively, with 14 bases between them. The CDR3 is 12 amino acids. Germline V lookup: CDR1 MNHEY, CDR2 SVGAGI.

V usage is TRBV28 and J usage is TRBJ2-7, with TRBD1 matching over 8 bases. The V segment lost 6 bases and the J segment 2 bases; nucleotides outside the gene matches: 9. The CDR3 totals 15 residues. CDR1 is MDHEN, CDR2 SYDVKM, per germline. The CDR3 sequence is CASRPGTRGPYEQYF. For the CDR3, the DNA is TGTGCCAGCAGGCCAGGCACCAGGGGGCCCTACGAGCAGTACTTC.

The chain employs TRBV5-5 and TRBJ1-1; possible D gene TRBD1, 5 bases. The CDR3 is made up of 18 amino acids. CDR1 and CDR2 (germline): SGHKS, YYEKEE (reference sequence). The V gene lost 4 bases and the J gene lost 8 bases, with 30 bases spanning the gap. The CDR3 nucleotides read TGTGCCAGCAGCCCTGGACAAGTAGGGAGACTACGAGGCGCGGAAGCTTTCTTT. It encodes CASSPGQVGRLRGAEAFF.

This clone was recorded a few times. The chain carries TRBV7-9 and TRBJ1-3; no definite D call. CDR1 is SEHNR, CDR2 FQNEAQ, per germline (reference sequence). This CDR3 region has 13 residues. Between the trimmed V and J ends, which lost 5 bases and 4 bases, there was a span of 9 bases. Here the CDR3 reads CASSTLTGNTIYF. CDR3 coding DNA: TGTGCCAGCAGCACCCTGACAGGAAACACCATATATTTT.

The CDR3 nucleotides are TGTGCCAGCAGCTTACCCTCCGGAGCTTCAAATGAGCAGTTCTTC. Translation gives CASSLPSGASNEQFF. The gene calls are TRBV5-6 and TRBJ2-1, with D unresolved. V gave up 2 bases and J gave up 7 bases, with 16 bases separating them. Germline lookup yields CDR1 SGHDT and CDR2 YYEEEE. This CDR3 is 15 amino acids long.

The CDR3 loop reads CASTTTEAFF. CDR3 DNA sequence: TGTGCCAGCACTACCACTGAAGCTTTCTTT. V and J are TRBV6-1 and TRBJ1-1, with D hard to call. V lost 7 bases and J 4 bases, leaving 4 bases between the germline ends. The CDR3 consists of 10 residues. Germline V CDR1 and CDR2: MNHNS, SASEGT.

This clone was observed once. The chain is built from TRBV4-1 and TRBJ1-1; 9 bases match TRBD1. Germline CDR1 MGHRA, CDR2 YSYEKL. Germline trimming cut 3 bases from V and 5 bases from J; bases unmatched to any gene: 7. The CDR3 is 15 amino acids. The CDR3 DNA reads TGCGCCAGCAGCCAGGCTTACAGGGGGCGGACTGAAGCTTTCTTT. Translating gives CASSQAYRGRTEAFF.

The genes are TRBV19 and TRBJ2-3, with D uncertain. The CDR3 runs to 15 residues. Germline lookup yields CDR1 LNHDA and CDR2 SQIVND (reference sequence). Trimming left V 9 bases short and J 1 base short, with 17 bases between. DNA for the CDR3: TGTGCCAGCAAGGACCGGGTTGGTGGCACAGATACGCAGTATTTT. Protein product: CASKDRVGGTDTQYF.

A note on this clone: The junction differs from germline at one of its ends, possibly a read error. The chain combines TRBV7-7 with TRBJ2-1; 8 positions agree with TRBD1. CDR3 length: 13 amino acids. Germline V CDR1 and CDR2: SSHAT, FNYEAQ (reference sequence). CDR3 protein: CASSLDRAQEQFF. The CDR3 DNA is TGTGCTAGCAGCCTGGACAGGGCGCAAGAGCAGTTCTTC.

The V call is TRBV7-2, the J call TRBJ2-1; 7 bases are a match to TRBD2. The trim removed 4 bases at V and 6 bases at J, leaving 3 bases unmatched. Germline-derived CDR1 and CDR2 are SGHTA and FQGNSA. The CDR3 runs 13 residues. DNA for the CDR3: TGTGCCAGCAGCTCCCCGGGGGGCAATGAGCAGTTCTTC. Encoded protein: CASSSPGGNEQFF.

This chain uses TRBV7-2 with TRBJ1-2; tentatively, D is TRBD1 (6 bases). Trimming stripped 7 bases from V and 4 bases from J, with 16 bases between. CDR1 SGHTA and CDR2 FQGNSA come from the germline V gene. This CDR3 is 14 amino acids long. CDR3 DNA: TGTGCCAGCAATCGGGACACGGAGAGCTATGGCTACACCTTC. Residues: CASNRDTESYGYTF.

The chain employs TRBV28 and TRBJ1-5, with 8 nucleotides matching TRBD1. The CDR3 totals 14 residues. The junction had 6 bases not matched to a gene; V was cut back by 4 bases and J by 7 bases. Germline assignment: CDR1 MDHEN and CDR2 SYDVKM. The CDR3 protein is CASSSRGQGQPQHF. CDR3 coding DNA: TGTGCCAGCAGTTCCAGGGGGCAGGGGCAGCCCCAGCATTTT.

This clone was counted a few times. This chain uses TRBV2 with TRBJ1-5; no clear D. The germline V gene has CDR1 SNHLY and CDR2 FYNNEI. The CDR3 is made up of 11 amino acids. The V end was cut by 5 bases, the J end by 5 bases, with 4 bases between. For the CDR3, the DNA is TGTGCCAGCAGTAGAGATCAGCCCCAGCATTTT. Translation gives CASSRDQPQHF.

This sequence joins TRBV28 and TRBJ2-5, with TRBD2 identical over 7 bases. The CDR3 spans 16 residues. Germline V gene sequence: CDR1 MDHEN, CDR2 SYDVKM. Unmatched junction bases numbered 7, after V lost 3 bases and J lost 0 bases. CDR3 sequence (DNA): TGTGCCAGCAGTTTCACAGCGGGGACGTACCAAGAGACCCAGTACTTC. This sequence encodes CASSFTAGTYQETQYF.

The chain links TRBV7-9 to TRBJ2-7; TRBD2 matches at 8 bases. V was pared by 6 bases and J by 5 bases, with 9 bases of the junction left unmatched. CDR3 size: 14 residues. The germline V gene encodes CDR1 SEHNR and CDR2 FQNEAQ (reference sequence). The CDR3 is CASSLSGGGNEQYF. In DNA form, the CDR3 reads TGTGCCAGCAGTTTAAGCGGGGGAGGTAACGAGCAGTACTTC.

The chain links TRBV9 to TRBJ1-2; D perhaps matches TRBD1 (5 bases). Looked up from germline, CDR1 is SGDLS and CDR2 is YYNGEE. V was trimmed by 0 bases and J by 7 bases, leaving 16 bases between them. The CDR3 runs 15 residues. This CDR3 reads CASSVGGIREGGYTF. Written as DNA, the CDR3 is TGTGCCAGCAGCGTAGGGGGGATCAGGGAAGGTGGCTACACCTTC.

This clone has more than one count but fewer than ten. The gene calls are TRBV7-3 and TRBJ2-1; weak D call: TRBD2 (5 bases). Germline values: CDR1 SGHTA, CDR2 FQGTGA. The CDR3 has 14 residues. V gave up 5 bases and J gave up 0 bases, with 8 bases separating them. CDR3 residues: CASSPGNSYNEQFF. The CDR3 DNA reads TGTGCCAGCAGCCCCGGGAACTCCTACAATGAGCAGTTCTTC.

The chain uses TRBV6-5 and TRBJ1-4; 9 bases line up with TRBD1. Germline-derived CDR1 and CDR2 are MNHEY and SVGAGI. The V gene end was trimmed by 4 bases and the J gene end by 13 bases; junction bases not matched to a gene: 10. The length of the CDR3 is 14 residues. CDR3 residues: CASSSSRDRVALFF. In DNA form, the CDR3 reads TGTGCCAGCAGTTCGTCCCGGGACAGGGTGGCACTGTTTTTT.

The J gene is TRBJ2-6, the V gene TRBV19; D is possibly TRBD2 (5 bases). This CDR3 is 13 amino acids long. CDR1 is LNHDA, CDR2 SQIVND, per germline (reference sequence). Trimming cost V 3 bases and J 5 bases, with 5 bases left between them. CDR3 region: CASSIGRANVLTF. The CDR3, as DNA: TGTGCCAGTAGTATCGGGAGGGCCAACGTCCTGACTTTC.

This clone was seen a single time. This chain links TRBV6-1 with TRBJ1-6; perhaps TRBD1 as D (5 bases). Germline CDR1 MNHNS, CDR2 SASEGT. V dropped 10 bases and J dropped 2 bases, with 12 bases sitting between them. The CDR3 sequence is 14 residues long. CDR3: CAISAGPYNSPLHF. Here the CDR3 DNA reads TGTGCCATCTCCGCAGGGCCCTATAATTCACCCCTCCACTTT.